These T cell receptor beta chains were read from a single sample in a study of identical twins. A single record per CDR3 protein comes from TCRdb applying MiXCR to the 5' RACE reads. The repertoire holds 1.5 million to 2 million distinct CDR3 sequences, with around 29% as singletons. Sequenced input: cord blood. These receptors all come from a newborn girl in good health. The CDR3 runs from the conserved cysteine through the conserved F or W. D genes are given only for firm matches. The size of a clone is reported for some rows only, either as once, few or many, or as a class for expanded clones.

>TRBJ2-5|TRBV5-1|few|TRBD1
CASSSTGASQETQYF
TGCGCCAGCAGCTCAACAGGGGCGAGCCAAGAGACCCAGTACTTC
>TRBJ1-3|TRBV6-5|-|TRBD1
CASRRTGTSGNTIYF
TGTGCCAGCAGGCGGACAGGGACGTCGGGAAACACCATATATTTT
>TRBJ1-2|TRBV20-1|few|-
CSASAGLYGYTF
TGCAGTGCAAGTGCAGGACTCTATGGCTACACCTTC
>TRBJ2-7|TRBV20-1|-|TRBD2
CSASSGVGFYEQYF
TGCAGTGCTTCTAGCGGGGTTGGGTTCTACGAGCAGTACTTC
>TRBJ1-1|TRBV2|few|-
CASSSLDTEAFF
TGTGCCAGCAGTAGTTTGGACACTGAAGCTTTCTTT
>TRBJ2-5|TRBV5-1|-|-
CASSPVEETQYF
TGCGCCAGCAGCCCAGTGGAAGAGACCCAGTACTTC
>TRBJ2-7|TRBV6-1|-|TRBD2
CASSEGLAATYGQYF
TGTGCCAGCAGTGAAGGACTAGCGGCGACCTACGGGCAGTACTTC
>TRBJ1-6|TRBV3-1|-|-
CASSHAGAVYNSPPHF
TGTGCCAGCAGCCACGCAGGGGCCGTCTATAATTCACCCCCCCACTTT
>TRBJ2-4|TRBV4-2|-|TRBD1
CASNRRGDRGQGDIQYF
TGTGCCAGCAACCGGAGGGGGGACAGGGGGCAAGGGGACATTCAGTACTTC
>TRBJ2-1|TRBV27|few|TRBD2
CASSLTSGGQNEQFF
TGTGCCAGCAGTTTAACTAGCGGGGGGCAGAATGAGCAGTTCTTC
>TRBJ1-2|TRBV20-1|-|-
CSALEYGYTF
TGCAGTGCTCTAGAATATGGCTACACCTTC
>TRBJ2-3|TRBV6-6|-|TRBD2
CASSYSLRGGTDTQYF
TGTGCCAGCAGTTACTCGTTGCGGGGGGGCACAGATACGCAGTATTTT
>TRBJ2-5|TRBV6-5|few|TRBD2
CASSYSGAGKETQYF
TGTGCCAGCAGCTATAGCGGGGCGGGGAAAGAGACCCAGTACTTC
>TRBJ2-1|TRBV27|few|-
CASSLRVTGDEQFF
TGTGCCAGCAGTTTAAGGGTAACTGGCGATGAGCAGTTCTTC
>TRBJ1-2|TRBV20-1|few|TRBD1
CSARDSGTGYGYTF
TGCAGTGCTAGAGATTCCGGGACAGGGTATGGCTACACCTTC
>TRBJ2-5|TRBV20-1|few|-
CSAPRAGWTQYF
TGCAGTGCCCCCAGGGCTGGGTGGACCCAGTACTTC
>TRBJ2-7|TRBV20-1|few|TRBD2
CSARQTSGVSYEQYF
TGCAGTGCTAGACAGACTAGCGGGGTCTCCTACGAGCAGTACTTC
>TRBJ2-1|TRBV12-3/TRBV12-4|many|TRBD2
CASSPGLAGIVQFF
TGTGCCAGCAGTCCCGGACTAGCGGGGATCGTGCAGTTCTTC
>TRBJ2-7|TRBV6-1|-|-
CASSATTDSYEQYF
TGTGCCAGCTCAGCGACCACAGACTCCTACGAGCAGTACTTC
>TRBJ2-1|TRBV20-1|-|TRBD2
CSATAGGRSYNEQFF
TGCAGTGCTACCGCGGGAGGGCGTTCCTACAATGAGCAGTTCTTC
>TRBJ1-1|TRBV7-6|-|-
CASSGGERNTEAFF
TGTGCCAGCAGTGGGGGGGAGAGGAACACTGAAGCTTTCTTT
>TRBJ2-1|TRBV27|few|-
CASSLADSTNEQFF
TGTGCCAGCAGTTTAGCTGACTCCACCAATGAGCAGTTCTTC
>TRBJ2-3|TRBV20-1|-|-
CSARARTSTDTQYF
TGCAGTGCTAGAGCCCGAACTAGCACAGATACGCAGTATTTT
>TRBJ2-5|TRBV5-1|-|TRBD1
CASSLALSPDRGRETQYF
TGCGCCAGCAGCTTGGCCCTTTCTCCTGACAGGGGGCGAGAGACCCAGTACTTC
>TRBJ2-1|TRBV20-1|-|TRBD2
CSAKLLAGDHNEQFF
TGCAGTGCTAAATTACTAGCGGGCGATCACAATGAGCAGTTCTTC